The source of this TCR beta chain is a study of blood T cell repertoires in COVID-19. Whole-study context: Donors in the United States, Italy and Spain gave samples during acute or convalescent COVID-19. From T cells, B-cell-depleted T cells, or PBMCs came the material, which was cDNA or gDNA.

In the original analysis: The assay estimated nucleated cells by amplifying reference gene primers. TCRdb's table, derived via immunoSEQ multiplex PCR, lists solely in-frame clones and lacks some. V and J calls and clone size are as listed in that table; D and trimming were resolved from the DNA. The sample yields under 55,000 clones, more than 70% seen once. The germline CDR1 and CDR2 sequences are MNHEY and SMNVEV (reference sequence). V lost 7 bases to trimming and J lost 3 bases; unmatched junction nucleotides: 10. This CDR3 is built from 15 residues. The clonotype comes from a human donor in a cohort sampled during active COVID-19. The sample consisted of peripheral blood. V gene TRBV27 combines with J gene TRBJ2-7, with 9 bases aligning to TRBD2. The CDR3 nucleotides are TGTGCCAGCATGAGAGCGGGAGGTGGCGACTACGAGCAGTACTTC. As protein: CASMRAGGGDYEQYF.